The entry below gives a single T cell receptor (beta chain) sequence along with its context. The antigen this receptor binds is unknown. No qualities accompany the bases; no much larger clone lies one base away. This sample is part of a study of blood T cell repertoires in COVID-19 (dated by TCRdb to about 2020). In terms of the full investigation: Collaborator samples came from the United States, Italy and Spain and covered acute and convalescent phases of COVID-19. The prospective study material was composed of cDNA or gDNA derived from T cells, B-cell-depleted T cells, or PBMCs. Deeply sampled blood TCRbeta repertoires from subjects exposed to, actively infected with, or recovered from COVID-19 were included in the dataset. The repertoires were made available in a free public database intended to serve as a resource for research on the immune response to SARS-CoV-2. Samples came from the ongoing ImmuneRACE study (first 160 participants) plus 1,254 subjects from 6 global collaborators. The sample metadata nearly always contained a de-identified subject ID, COVID-19 status, age in years and sex. HLA class I and class II types, where available, came from metadata supplied by the sample provider rather than from assay-based typing. Beyond this particular receptor, the publication reports: Clinical and demographic metadata were provided uncurated, with the amount varying by source and participant.

TCRbeta CDR3 regions were amplified from genomic DNA by means of the immunoSEQ Assay, a bias-controlled multiplex PCR. The authors' analysis ran thus. Within the assay, amplification of reference gene primers was used to estimate how many nucleated cells each sample contained. To quantify the absolute abundance of each unique TCRbeta CDR3 rearrangement, sequence reads were collapsed and filtered. Productive Simpson clonality was computed per sample as the square root of Simpson's diversity index over productive rearrangements. TCRdb provides this immuneACCESS table in a form limited to in-frame rearrangements. Some clones are lacking; in checked studies, under half of them reflect an unresolved V gene, and why the rest are absent is not known. The DNA gave D and trimming, while V, J and clone size come from that table. The sample table contains about 60,000 clones; only one count was recorded for approximately 84% of them. Clones ranked in the top ten supply over 3.5% of the sample.

The CDR3 has 13 amino acids, counting the end cysteine and phenylalanine. Of the read, only the CDR3 DNA is kept; its 39 bases are in frame from base 1. V and J are truncated by 3 bases and 4 bases respectively, leaving an intervening sequence of 10 bases. Sequences SGDLS (CDR1) and YYNGEE (CDR2) are obtained from the germline V gene. Each collaborating institution followed its own protocols to collect whole blood in K2EDTA tubes. For TCRbeta analysis, collaborator samples were shipped as frozen whole blood, as isolated PBMCs, or as DNA extracted from either sample type. Recombination connected TRBV9 to TRBJ2-5; a weak D assignment points to TRBD1 (6 bases agree). The sequenced sample consisted of peripheral blood. The TCR comes from a man aged 55 to 70 with acute or convalescent COVID-19. The nucleotide sequence reads as follows: TGTGCCAGCAGCGACCCCAGGGGAGAGACCCAGTACTTC. It translates as CASSDPRGETQYF.